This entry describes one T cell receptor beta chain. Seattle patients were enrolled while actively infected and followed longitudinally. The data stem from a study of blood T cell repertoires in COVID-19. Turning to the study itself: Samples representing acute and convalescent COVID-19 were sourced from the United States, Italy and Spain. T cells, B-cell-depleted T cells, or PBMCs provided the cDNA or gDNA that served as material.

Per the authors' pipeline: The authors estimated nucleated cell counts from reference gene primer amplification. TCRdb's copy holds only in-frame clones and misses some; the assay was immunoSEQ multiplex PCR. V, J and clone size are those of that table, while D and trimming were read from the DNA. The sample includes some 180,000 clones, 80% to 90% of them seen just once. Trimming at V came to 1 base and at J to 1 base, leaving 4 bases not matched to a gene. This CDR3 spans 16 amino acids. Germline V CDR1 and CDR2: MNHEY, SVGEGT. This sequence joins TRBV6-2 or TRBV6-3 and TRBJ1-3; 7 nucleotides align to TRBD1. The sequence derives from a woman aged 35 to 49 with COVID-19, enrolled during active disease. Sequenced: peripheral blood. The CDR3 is CASSYFGQASGNTIYF. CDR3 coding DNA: TGTGCCAGCAGTTACTTTGGACAGGCTTCTGGAAACACCATATATTTT.